This TCR beta chain comes out of a study of cytomegalovirus exposure and HLA in healthy donors. Remarks on this clone: The antigen is unknown.

V lost 3 bases and J lost 0, with 15 bases in between. CDR1 MNHEY and CDR2 SVGAGI come from the germline V gene. This CDR3 region has 16 residues. Study-level points and caveats: Diagnosis of cytomegalovirus status made by the classifier reportedly showed high specificity and sensitivity. Earlier results showed most TCR beta V segments being productive about 87% or about 30% of the time. Sequencing artifact likely explains a cluster of highly shared sequence variants. In a later analysis, at a false discovery rate of 0.05, 17,000 or so TCR beta sequences matched HLA alleles.

Researchers ran the PCR with 60 Vbeta and 13 Jbeta primers. TCRdb's table, derived via immunoSEQ multiplex PCR, lists solely in-frame clones and lacks some. The data hold 150,000 to 200,000 clones, with around four fifths observed a single time. Sequenced: PBMCs. J is TRBJ2-7 and V is TRBV6-5; D might be TRBD2 (6 bases). This receptor was obtained from a woman between 35 and 50 years old in good health and CMV-seronegative. This chain's CDR3 is CASSYHMAGSSYEQYF. The DNA of the CDR3 is TGTGCCAGCAGTTATCACATGGCGGGAAGCTCCTACGAGCAGTACTTC.